These T cell receptor beta chains were read from a single sample in a study of blood T cell repertoires in COVID-19. TCRdb keeps only in-frame clones here, not all; method: immunoSEQ multiplex PCR. In the table there are about 150,000 clones, approximately 80% of which are singletons. The material sequenced was peripheral blood. Source of these receptors: an older woman with COVID-19, enrolled during active disease. Each CDR3 is given with its conserved first and last residue. D genes are given only for firm matches. Clone size is given for some rows only: seen once, a few or many times, or a class if the clone is expanded.

V	size	D	J	DNA	CDR3
TRBV5-1	.	TRBD1	TRBJ1-2	TGCGCCAGCAGCTTCGGGGACAGGGAGGTTCTTGGCTACACCTTC	CASSFGDREVLGYTF
TRBV3-1/TRBV3-2	few	TRBD2	TRBJ2-7	TGTGCCAGCAGCCTGTTAGCGGGAGGTGGGGCGCACGAGCAGTACTTC	CASSLLAGGGAHEQYF
TRBV5-8	.	TRBD1	TRBJ1-3	TGTGCCAGCAGCTTGGGACAGGGATACACCATATATTTT	CASSLGQGYTIYF
TRBV25-1	.	TRBD1	TRBJ1-2	TGTGCCAGCAGTGATCCTGGGACAGGGAGCAACTATGGCTACACCTTC	CASSDPGTGSNYGYTF